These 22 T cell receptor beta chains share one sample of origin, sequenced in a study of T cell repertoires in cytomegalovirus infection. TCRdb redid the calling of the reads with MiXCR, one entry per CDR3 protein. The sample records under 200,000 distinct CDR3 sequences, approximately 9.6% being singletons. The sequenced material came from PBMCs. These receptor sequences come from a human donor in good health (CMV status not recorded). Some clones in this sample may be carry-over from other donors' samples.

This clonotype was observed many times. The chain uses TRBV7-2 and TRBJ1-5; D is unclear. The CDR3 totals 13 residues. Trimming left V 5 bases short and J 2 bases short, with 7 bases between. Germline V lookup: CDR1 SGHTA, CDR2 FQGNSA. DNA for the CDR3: TGTGCCAGCAGCCCGGACGGCAATCAGCCCCAGCATTTT. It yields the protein CASSPDGNQPQHF.

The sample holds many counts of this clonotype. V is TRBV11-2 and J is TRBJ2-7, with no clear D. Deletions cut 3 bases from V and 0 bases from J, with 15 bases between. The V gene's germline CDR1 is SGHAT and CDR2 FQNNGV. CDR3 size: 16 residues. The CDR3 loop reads CASSFGRSKSSYEQYF. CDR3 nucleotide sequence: TGTGCCAGCAGCTTTGGCCGATCTAAGAGCTCCTACGAGCAGTACTTC.

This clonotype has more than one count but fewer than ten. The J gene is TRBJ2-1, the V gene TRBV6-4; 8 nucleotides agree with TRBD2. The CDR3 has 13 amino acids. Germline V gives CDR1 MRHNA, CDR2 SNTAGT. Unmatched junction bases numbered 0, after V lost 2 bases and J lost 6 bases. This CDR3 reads CASSDGTSNEQFF. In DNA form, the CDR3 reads TGTGCCAGCAGTGACGGGACTAGCAATGAGCAGTTCTTC.

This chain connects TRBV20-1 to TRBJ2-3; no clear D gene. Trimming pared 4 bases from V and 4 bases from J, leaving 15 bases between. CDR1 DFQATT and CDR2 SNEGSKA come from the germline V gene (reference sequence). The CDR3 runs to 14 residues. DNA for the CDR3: TGCAGTGCTATGGGCCCCATGGGTCCAGATACGCAGTATTTT. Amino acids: CSAMGPMGPDTQYF.

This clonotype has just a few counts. CDR3 DNA sequence: TGTGCCAGCAGCCACGGACAGAAGAACACCGGGGAGCTGTTTTTT. It encodes CASSHGQKNTGELFF. J is TRBJ2-2 and V is TRBV5-4; TRBD1 is a possible D gene (6 bases). Germline V CDR1 and CDR2: SGHNT, YYREEE (reference sequence). The CDR3 spans 15 residues. Trimming pared 4 bases from V and 1 base from J, leaving 11 bases between. The full variable domain, in which reference TRBV5-4 and TRBJ2-2 provide the parts outside the CDR3, is ETGVTQSPTHLIKTRGQQVTLRCSSQSGHNTVSWYQQALGQGPQFIFQYYREEENGRGNFPPRFSGLQFPNYSSELNVNALELDDSALYLCASSHGQKNTGELFFGEGSRLTVL.

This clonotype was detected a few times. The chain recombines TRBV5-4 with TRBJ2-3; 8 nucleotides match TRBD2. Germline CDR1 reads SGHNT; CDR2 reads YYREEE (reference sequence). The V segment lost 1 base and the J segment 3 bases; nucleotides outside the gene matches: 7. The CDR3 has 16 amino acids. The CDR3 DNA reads TGTGCCAGCAGCTTGTTCCGGGGGGGGCTAACAGATACGCAGTATTTT. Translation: CASSLFRGGLTDTQYF.

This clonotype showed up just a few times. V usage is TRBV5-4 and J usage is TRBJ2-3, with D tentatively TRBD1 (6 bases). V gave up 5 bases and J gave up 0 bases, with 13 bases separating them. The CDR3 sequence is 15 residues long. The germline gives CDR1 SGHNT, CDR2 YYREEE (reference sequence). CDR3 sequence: CASRRTESSTDTQYF. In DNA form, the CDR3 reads TGTGCCAGCAGGAGGACAGAGTCTAGCACAGATACGCAGTATTTT.

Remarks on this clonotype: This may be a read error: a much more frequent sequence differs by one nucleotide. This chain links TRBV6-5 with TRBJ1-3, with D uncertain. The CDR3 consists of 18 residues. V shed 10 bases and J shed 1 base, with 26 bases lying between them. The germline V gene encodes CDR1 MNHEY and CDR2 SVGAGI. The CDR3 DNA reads TGTGCCAACAGCCCCGGGTCCCCATCAGTGGGTTCTGGAAACACCATATATTTT. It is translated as CANSPGSPSVGSGNTIYF.

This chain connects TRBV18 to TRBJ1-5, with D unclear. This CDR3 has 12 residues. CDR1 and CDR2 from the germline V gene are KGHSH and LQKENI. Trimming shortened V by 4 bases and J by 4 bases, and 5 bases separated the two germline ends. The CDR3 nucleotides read TGTGCCAGCTCACAGGTAAATCAGCCCCAGCATTTT. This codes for CASSQVNQPQHF.

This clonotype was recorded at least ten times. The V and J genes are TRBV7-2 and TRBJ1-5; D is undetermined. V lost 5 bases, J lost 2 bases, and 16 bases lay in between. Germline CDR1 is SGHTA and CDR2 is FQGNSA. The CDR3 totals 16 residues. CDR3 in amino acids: CASSLVAGHGNQPQHF. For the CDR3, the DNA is TGTGCCAGCAGCCTAGTGGCTGGTCATGGCAATCAGCCCCAGCATTTT.

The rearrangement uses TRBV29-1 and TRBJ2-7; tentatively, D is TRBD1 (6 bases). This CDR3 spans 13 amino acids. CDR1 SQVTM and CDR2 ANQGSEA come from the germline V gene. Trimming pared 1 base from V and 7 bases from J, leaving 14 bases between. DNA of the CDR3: TGCAGCGTTGAAGGTGGGGCAGGGGTTGAGCAGTACTTC. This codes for CSVEGGAGVEQYF.

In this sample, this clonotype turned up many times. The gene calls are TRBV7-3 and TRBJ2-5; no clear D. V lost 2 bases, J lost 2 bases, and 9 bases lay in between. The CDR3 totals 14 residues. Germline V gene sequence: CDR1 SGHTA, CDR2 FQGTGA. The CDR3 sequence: CASSLDGLQETQYF. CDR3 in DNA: TGTGCCAGCAGCTTAGATGGGTTACAAGAGACCCAGTACTTC.

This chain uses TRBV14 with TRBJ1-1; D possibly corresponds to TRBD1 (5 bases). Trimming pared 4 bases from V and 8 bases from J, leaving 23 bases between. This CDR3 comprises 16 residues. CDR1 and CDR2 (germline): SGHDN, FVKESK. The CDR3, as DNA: TGTGCCAGCAGCCCGTTCCGAAATCGTAGGGGCCGAGAAGCTTTCTTT. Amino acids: CASSPFRNRRGREAFF.

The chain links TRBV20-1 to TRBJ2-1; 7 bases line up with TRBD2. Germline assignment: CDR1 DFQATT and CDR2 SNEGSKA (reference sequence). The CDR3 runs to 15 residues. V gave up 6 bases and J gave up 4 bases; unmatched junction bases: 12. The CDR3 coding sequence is TGCAGTGCCTACCACCGACTAGCACCTTACAATGAGCAGTTCTTC. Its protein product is CSAYHRLAPYNEQFF.

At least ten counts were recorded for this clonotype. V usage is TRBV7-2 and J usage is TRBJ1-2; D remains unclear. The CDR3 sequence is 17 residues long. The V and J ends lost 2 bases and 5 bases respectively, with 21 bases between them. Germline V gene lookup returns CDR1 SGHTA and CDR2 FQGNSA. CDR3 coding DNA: TGTGCCAGCAGCTTACGAGCGGCAGGTCCCCTCGGGTATGGCTACACCTTC. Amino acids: CASSLRAAGPLGYGYTF.

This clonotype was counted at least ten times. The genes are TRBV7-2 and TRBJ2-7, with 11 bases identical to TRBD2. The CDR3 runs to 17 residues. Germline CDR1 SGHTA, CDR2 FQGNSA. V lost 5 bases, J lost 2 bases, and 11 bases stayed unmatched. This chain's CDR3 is CASSPAGLAGGTYEQYF. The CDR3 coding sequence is TGTGCCAGCAGCCCCGCAGGGCTAGCGGGGGGAACCTACGAGCAGTACTTC.

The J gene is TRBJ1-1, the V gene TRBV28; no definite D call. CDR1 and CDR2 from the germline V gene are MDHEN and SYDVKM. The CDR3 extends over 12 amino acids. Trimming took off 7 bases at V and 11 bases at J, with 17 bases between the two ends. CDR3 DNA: TGTGCCAGCACACCTCTCGAAGGGAGGGCTTTCTTT. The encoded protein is CASTPLEGRAFF.

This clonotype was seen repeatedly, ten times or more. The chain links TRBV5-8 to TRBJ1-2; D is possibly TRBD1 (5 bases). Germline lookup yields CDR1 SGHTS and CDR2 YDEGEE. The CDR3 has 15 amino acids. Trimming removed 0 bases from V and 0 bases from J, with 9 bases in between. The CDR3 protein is CASSLGQHSNYGYTF. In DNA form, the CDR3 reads TGTGCCAGCAGCTTGGGACAGCACTCTAACTATGGCTACACCTTC. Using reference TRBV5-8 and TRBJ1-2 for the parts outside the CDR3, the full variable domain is EAGVTQSPTHLIKTRGQQATLRCSPISGHTSVYWYQQALGLGLQFLLWYDEGEERNRGNFPPRFSGRQFPNYSSELNVNALELEDSALYLCASSLGQHSNYGYTFGSGTRLTVV.

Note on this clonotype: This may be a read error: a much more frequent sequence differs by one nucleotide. CDR3 DNA: TGTACCACCTTGGGGACTAGCGGTTACAATGAGCAGTTCTTC. Translation gives CTTLGTSGYNEQFF. V gene TRBV10-3 combines with J gene TRBJ2-1; 11 bases map to TRBD2. The CDR3 is made up of 14 amino acids. CDR1 and CDR2 from the germline V gene are ENHRY and SYGVKD.

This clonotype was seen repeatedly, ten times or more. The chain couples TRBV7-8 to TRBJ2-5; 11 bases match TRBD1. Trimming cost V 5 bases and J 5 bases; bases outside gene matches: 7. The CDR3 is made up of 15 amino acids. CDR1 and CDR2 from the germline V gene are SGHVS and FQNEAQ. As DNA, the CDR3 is TGTGCCAGCAGCCCACGGACAGGGGGCGCGGAGACCCAGTACTTC. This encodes CASSPRTGGAETQYF.

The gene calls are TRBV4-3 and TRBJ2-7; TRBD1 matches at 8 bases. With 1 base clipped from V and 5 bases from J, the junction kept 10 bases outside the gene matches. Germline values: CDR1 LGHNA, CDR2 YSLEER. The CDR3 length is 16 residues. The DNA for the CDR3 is TGCGCCAGCAGCCAAGGTGTTACGGGACAGGTGGACGAGCAGTACTTC. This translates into CASSQGVTGQVDEQYF.

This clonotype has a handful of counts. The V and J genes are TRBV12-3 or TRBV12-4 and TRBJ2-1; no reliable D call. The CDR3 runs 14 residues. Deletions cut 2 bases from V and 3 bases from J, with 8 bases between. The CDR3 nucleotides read TGTGCCAGCAGTTTAATCTCAGTCTACAATGAGCAGTTCTTC. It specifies CASSLISVYNEQFF.